Below are 13 T cell receptor beta chains sequenced from a single sample in a study of blood T cells in healthy people across ages. A J-beta primer mix and a sample-barcoded 5' primer were used in a second PCR of roughly 6 to 11 cycles. TCRdb reprocessed the 5' RACE reads with MiXCR, giving one entry per CDR3 protein. The sample yields 450,000 to 700,000 distinct CDR3 sequences, 25% to 30% seen once. Source material: blood. The receptor set was obtained from a woman in her 70s in good health.

The chain carries TRBV7-2 and TRBJ2-5; unclear D gene. Germline CDR1 SGHTA, CDR2 FQGNSA. CDR3 length equals 13 residues. Trimming pared 1 base from V and 7 bases from J, leaving 10 bases between. CDR3 DNA sequence: TGTGCCAGCAGCTTAGTGGGCACAGCGACCCAGTACTTC. Translated, it gives CASSLVGTATQYF.

The rearrangement uses TRBV6-2 or TRBV6-3 and TRBJ2-1; D could derive from TRBD1 or TRBD2 (5 bases each). CDR1 is MNHEY and CDR2 is SVGEGT in the germline V gene. This CDR3 spans 12 amino acids. Trimming took off 4 bases at V and 8 bases at J, with 9 bases between the two ends. The CDR3 nucleotides are TGTGCCAGCAGTTCCAGGGACCATGAGCAGTTCTTC. Its protein product is CASSSRDHEQFF.

V usage is TRBV3-1 and J usage is TRBJ1-6; tentative D call: TRBD1 (5 bases). This CDR3 has 15 amino acids. The germline V gene has CDR1 LGHDT and CDR2 YNNKEL (reference sequence). V was pared by 4 bases and J by 9 bases, with 16 bases between. The CDR3 region is CASSPRQGPLSPLHF. The CDR3 DNA sequence: TGTGCCAGCAGCCCCAGGCAGGGACCCCTTTCACCCCTCCACTTT.

This clonotype came up a few times. This clone may be a read error of a much larger clone one base away. The chain links TRBV12-3 or TRBV12-4 to TRBJ1-2; no definite D call. V lost 3 bases and J lost 7, with 9 bases in between. The CDR3 runs 12 residues. The chain's CDR3 is CASSLPQTGYTF. The CDR3 DNA reads TGTGCCAGCAGTTTGCCACAGACTGGCTACACCTTC.

The sample holds a few counts of this clonotype. This chain joins TRBV5-6 and TRBJ1-2; D gene uncertain. V was pared by 2 bases and J by 4 bases, with 9 bases between. Germline lookup yields CDR1 SGHDT and CDR2 YYEEEE. The CDR3 contains 13 residues. CDR3 residues: CASSFQVGYGYTF. CDR3 DNA: TGTGCCAGCAGCTTTCAGGTCGGCTATGGCTACACCTTC.

The V and J genes are TRBV12-3 or TRBV12-4 and TRBJ2-3; possibly TRBD2 for D (7 bases). The CDR3 contains 16 residues. V dropped 7 bases and J dropped 7 bases, with 24 bases sitting between them. Written as DNA, the CDR3 is TGTGCCAGCACTCTATTCGGCGTGGGGGGGCGGAATACGCAGTATTTT. Protein: CASTLFGVGGRNTQYF.

This clonotype came up a few times. This chain joins TRBV20-1 and TRBJ2-5; D is possibly TRBD1 (6 bases). The tail of the sequence fits TRBJ2-7 better, so the J call may be wrong. CDR3 size: 14 residues. Germline CDR1 DFQATT, CDR2 SNEGSKA (reference sequence). In DNA form, the CDR3 reads TGCAGTGCTAGGGACAGCTCCTTGCCTTACGAGCAGTACTTC. Protein: CSARDSSLPYEQYF.

The rearrangement uses TRBV4-3 and TRBJ2-3; 8 bases agree with TRBD2. Per germline, CDR1 LGHNA and CDR2 YSLEER. The CDR3 sequence is 18 residues long. The junction had 10 bases not matched to a gene; V was cut back by 1 base and J by 1 base. DNA for the CDR3: TGCGCCAGCAGCCAAGTCCCAACGCGGGGGGTGGGCACAGATACGCAGTATTTT. Protein: CASSQVPTRGVGTDTQYF.

The chain links TRBV12-3 or TRBV12-4 to TRBJ2-5; D ambiguous. This CDR3 contains 14 residues. V lost 3 bases and J 5 bases, leaving 13 bases between the germline ends. CDR3 nucleotides: TGTGCCAGCAGTTTGACCGACCTCCGGGAGACCCAGTACTTC. This encodes CASSLTDLRETQYF.

V is TRBV5-1 and J is TRBJ1-1, with D unresolved. V was pared by 1 base and J by 4 bases, with 11 bases between. CDR3 size: 14 residues. CDR1 and CDR2 from the germline V gene are SGHRS and YFSETQ. The CDR3, as DNA: TGCGCCAGCAGCTTGTTCGAAGATTTCACTGAAGCTTTCTTT. It codes for CASSLFEDFTEAFF.

The J gene is TRBJ1-4, the V gene TRBV4-1; TRBD1 might be the D (6 bases). Germline V gives CDR1 MGHRA, CDR2 YSYEKL. This CDR3 spans 14 amino acids. V was trimmed by 1 base and J by 9 bases, leaving 12 bases between them. The CDR3 sequence: CASSQGDTVQKLFF. The CDR3 DNA reads TGCGCCAGCAGCCAAGGGGACACCGTTCAAAAACTGTTTTTT.

The chain joins TRBV4-3 to TRBJ2-5; possibly TRBD2 for D (6 bases). The J call may be in error: the DNA end matches TRBJ2-7 better. This CDR3 comprises 17 residues. CDR1 is LGHNA and CDR2 is YSLEER in the germline V gene. The chain's CDR3 is CASSQEWEGTYSYEQYF. In DNA, the CDR3 is TGCGCCAGCAGCCAAGAGTGGGAAGGGACTTACTCCTACGAGCAGTACTTC.

This rearrangement joins TRBV20-1 to TRBJ2-7; D may be TRBD1 (6 bases). The V gene lost 5 bases and the J gene lost 2 bases, with 13 bases spanning the gap. The CDR3 has 13 amino acids. Germline V CDR1 and CDR2: DFQATT, SNEGSKA (reference sequence). This chain's CDR3 is CSAHRDTTYEQYF. The DNA for the CDR3 is TGCAGTGCTCACCGGGACACCACCTACGAGCAGTACTTC.